This TCR beta chain was recorded in a study of T-cell reconstitution after alpha-beta-depleted transplantation in children. The TCRbeta library incorporated unique molecular identifiers. TCRdb fed the PCR reads into MiXCR, producing one record per CDR3 protein. The sample consists of some 550,000 distinct CDR3 sequences, around 16% of them appearing once. Germline loops: CDR1 DFQATT, CDR2 SNEGSKA (reference sequence). The CDR3 is 15 residues long. Trimming took off 1 base at V and 1 base at J, with 14 bases between the two ends. The starting material was PBMCs from the stem cell graft donor, obtained from the stem cell graft. The clonotype was recovered from a human donor who donated a stem cell graft to a child with acute lymphoblastic leukemia. The chain recombines TRBV20-1 with TRBJ2-7; perhaps TRBD2 as D (6 bases). The CDR3: CSARVPGLRSYEQYF. The CDR3 coding sequence is TGCAGTGCTAGAGTCCCGGGACTGAGGTCCTACGAGCAGTACTTC.